This paragraph covers one T cell receptor (beta chain) sequence. Its specificity is not known. This specimen belongs to a study of identical twins. Whole-study results and caveats: Surplus twin overlap in beta out-of-frame sequences was less pronounced. Within cord blood, abundant beta clonotypes carried fewer insertions, but memory repertoires showed no such trend.

The CDR3 is made up of 16 amino acids. The germline V and J ends were trimmed by 0 bases and 4 bases, with 13 bases remaining between them. Germline CDR1 and CDR2: LNHNV and YYDKDF (reference sequence). Healthy Caucasian donors formed the entire cohort. A universal primer site was incorporated via template switching, and the cDNA contained unique molecular identifiers. Each CDR3 protein gets one entry after TCRdb re-called the 5' RACE reads with MiXCR. The table includes 420,000 or so distinct CDR3 sequences, about 18% detected once. Sequencing was done on a sample of naive T cells sorted from blood. The rearrangement links TRBV15 to TRBJ1-5, with D possibly matching TRBD1 (6 bases). The TCR was taken from a man in his fifties or sixties in good health. The CDR3 DNA sequence: TGTGCCACCAGCAGAGATGGACAGTGGGGGAATCAGCCCCAGCATTTT. This sequence encodes CATSRDGQWGNQPQHF. Full variable domain (missing parts from reference TRBV15 and TRBJ1-5): DAMVIQNPRYQVTQFGKPVTLSCSQTLNHNVMYWYQQKSSQAPKLLFHYYDKDFNNEADTPDNFQSRRPNTSFCFLDIRSPGLGDTAMYLCATSRDGQWGNQPQHFGDGTRLSIL.